The present entry profiles one T cell receptor (beta chain) with its context. What antigen it recognizes has not been identified. Per-nucleotide qualities are absent, and no much larger clonotype sits a single base away. This sample is drawn from a study of post-analysis software for immune sequencing data (dated by TCRdb to between 2014 and 2017). Study-wide context: Recorded disease courses included relapsing-remitting, secondary progressive and progressive-relapsing multiple sclerosis, with some patients lacking subtype annotation. A subset of samples was prepared in parallel using single-end sample barcoding, then pooled and co-amplified after Illumina adapter ligation. Patient repertoires were compared against 11 to 12 previously published healthy control repertoires from donors aged roughly 6 to 26 years. Overall results and qualifications from the work: Strong co-clustering of samples prepared in the same batch was shown by direct clustering with F measure, prompting a batch-effect correction. Normalized Chao1 diversity was significantly lower in multiple sclerosis patients than controls, suggesting substantial peripheral T-cell clonal expansion. The control group was slightly older than the multiple sclerosis patient group. Patients showed significantly higher frequencies than controls for a handful of TRBV segments, among them TRBV5-6, TRBV5-1 and TRBV20-1.

Trimming costs V 6 bases and J 5 bases, and their ends lie 13 bases apart. Taken from cysteine to phenylalanine, the CDR3 has 13 residues. Solely the CDR3 DNA is kept, with 39 bases framed from the first base. CDR1 and CDR2 are drawn from the germline V gene (reference sequence): LNHNV, YYDKDF. The library was generated by PCR. The sequencer was an Illumina HiSeq 2500. Unique molecular identifiers were incorporated into TCR beta cDNA libraries to reduce PCR and sequencing biases. Per 1 to 10 million input T cells, 500,000 or so cDNA molecules were obtained, such that each molecule approximated one T cell. Patient libraries were prepared and sequenced with the same protocol used for the earlier healthy control dataset. Within a given batch, samples were prepared together, multiplexed and sequenced on the same HiSeq lane. On the study's bioinformatics: MIGEC handled the raw barcoded reads, throwing out single-read molecular identifier groups before consensus assembly and CDR3 extraction. VDJtools was used for post-analysis of the clonotype tables, and diversity was normalized by down-sampling every dataset to the size of the smallest sample. To correct batch-related cross-sample contamination, repertoire overlap clustering matched CDR3 amino acid sequences but not nucleotide sequences. TCRdb cleaned the public reads at Q25 with fastp, built clones with MiXCR and kept in-frame beta chains. Each record represents a unique CDR3 protein, reported with the most common genes and DNA among its rows. These V and J calls rely on TCRdb rather than the paper's analysis. The sample table records about 460,000 distinct CDR3 sequences; approximately 46% of these occur just once. The ten largest clones represent 12% of the sample.

To demonstrate the VDJtools post-analysis software, the study profiled TCR beta repertoires from the peripheral blood of around 13 young patients with multiple sclerosis. Multiple sclerosis patients were children and adolescents aged 6 to 15 years. The sample consisted of blood. Recombination joined TRBV15 with TRBJ2-5, with TRBD2 as a weak D call on 6 bases. The TCR sequence derives from a girl aged 10 to 17 with multiple sclerosis. The DNA is TGTGCCACCAGTGAGGGACTGCTGGAGACCCAGTACTTC. This codes for CATSEGLLETQYF.